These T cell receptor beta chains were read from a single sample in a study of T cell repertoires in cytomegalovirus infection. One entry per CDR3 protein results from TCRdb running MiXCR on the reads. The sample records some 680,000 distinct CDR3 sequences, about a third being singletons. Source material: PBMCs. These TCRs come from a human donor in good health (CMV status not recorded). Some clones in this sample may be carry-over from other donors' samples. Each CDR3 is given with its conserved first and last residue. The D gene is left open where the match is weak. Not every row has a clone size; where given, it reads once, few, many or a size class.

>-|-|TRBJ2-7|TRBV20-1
TGCAGTGCTAGTGCCGGGGCGAAGGACGAGCAGTACTTC
CSASAGAKDEQYF
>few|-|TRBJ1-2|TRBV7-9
TGTGCCAGCAGCTTCTTCAAGGGGGGGGGCAACTATGGCTACACCTTC
CASSFFKGGGNYGYTF
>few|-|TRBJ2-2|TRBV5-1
TGCGCCAGCAGCTTGTCCTGGGTGGCCGGGGAGCTGTTTTTT
CASSLSWVAGELFF
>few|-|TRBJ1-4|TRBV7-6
TGTGCCAGCAGCTTGTCTCGCACTAATGAAAAACTGTTTTTT
CASSLSRTNEKLFF
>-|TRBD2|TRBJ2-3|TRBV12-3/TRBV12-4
TGTGCCAGCAGTTCCGCTAGCGGGAACACGGGGGGGGCAGAGACGCAGTATTTT
CASSSASGNTGGAETQYF
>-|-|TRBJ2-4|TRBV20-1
TGCAGTGCTCACCAGGGGGACTTTCAGTACTTC
CSAHQGDFQYF
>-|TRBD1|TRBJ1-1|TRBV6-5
TGTGCCAGCAGTTACCGCTGGACAGGCAGGTCGCTCGACACTGAAGCTTTCTTT
CASSYRWTGRSLDTEAFF
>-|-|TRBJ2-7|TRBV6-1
TGTGCCAGCAGGAGGGCCACCCTATACGAGCAGTACTTC
CASRRATLYEQYF
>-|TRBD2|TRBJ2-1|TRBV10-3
TGTGCCATCAGTGAGTCGAACAGTTTTGGACTAGCGGGAGTAGGGAATGAGCAGTTCTTC
CAISESNSFGLAGVGNEQFF
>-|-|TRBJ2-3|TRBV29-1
TGCAGCGTCCAAACAACTAGCACAGATACGCAGTATTTT
CSVQTTSTDTQYF
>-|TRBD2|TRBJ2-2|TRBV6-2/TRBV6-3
TGTGCCAGCAGATCCGGGACTACGAACACCGGGGAGCTGTTTTTT
CASRSGTTNTGELFF
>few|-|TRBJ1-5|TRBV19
TGTGCCAGTAGAAGCGGGGACAGCAATCAGCCCCAGCATTTT
CASRSGDSNQPQHF
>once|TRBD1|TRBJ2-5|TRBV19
TGTGCCAGTAGCGTCCGACAGGGATCGGTAGAGACCCAGTACTTC
CASSVRQGSVETQYF
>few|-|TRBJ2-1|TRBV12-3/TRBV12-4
TGTGCCAGCAGTTTTAGCACCAGCTCCTACAATGAGCAGTTCTTC
CASSFSTSSYNEQFF
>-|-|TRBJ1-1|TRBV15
TGTGCCACCAGCAGAGGCCCTACGGGACGGCTTGAAGCTTTCTTT
CATSRGPTGRLEAFF
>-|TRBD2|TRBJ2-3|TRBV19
TGTGCCAGTAAGGTGGGGGGGGTAGATACGCAGGATTTT
CASKVGGVDTQDF
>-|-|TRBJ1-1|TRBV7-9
TGTGCCAGCAGCTTAAACAACATGAACACTGAAGCTTTCTTT
CASSLNNMNTEAFF
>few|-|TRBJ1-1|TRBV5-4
TGTGCCAGCAGCTTGAGGGGGGCGAAATCTGAAGCTTTCTTT
CASSLRGAKSEAFF
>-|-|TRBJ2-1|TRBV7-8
TGTGCCAGCAGCCTAAACTCTAGGGGTGAGCAGTTCTTC
CASSLNSRGEQFF
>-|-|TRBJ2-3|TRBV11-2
TGTGCCAGCAGCTTAGAGGCGGAAACAGATACGCAGTATTTT
CASSLEAETDTQYF
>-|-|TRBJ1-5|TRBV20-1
TGCAGTGCTAGAGATCGGGGGATTCAGCCCCAGCATTTT
CSARDRGIQPQHF
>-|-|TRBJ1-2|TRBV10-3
TGTGCCATCAGTGAGTCTAAGGGGCATAACGAAGGCTACACCTTC
CAISESKGHNEGYTF
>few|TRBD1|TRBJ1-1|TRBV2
TGTGCCAGCAGTAATTACAGGGGAAGCGACACTGAAGCTTTCTTT
CASSNYRGSDTEAFF
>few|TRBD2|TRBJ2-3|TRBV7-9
TGTGCCAGCAGCGCCCCGGGACTAGCGGGGGGCTGGGTGAACACAGATACGCAGTATTTT
CASSAPGLAGGWVNTDTQYF
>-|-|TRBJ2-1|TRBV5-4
TGTGCCAGCAGCTTGGGGGGGCTGTGGGATGAGCAGTTCTTC
CASSLGGLWDEQFF
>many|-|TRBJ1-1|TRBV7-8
TGTGCCAGCAGCTTCCTCGACTATTTTGAAGCTTTCTTT
CASSFLDYFEAFF
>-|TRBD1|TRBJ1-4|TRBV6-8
TGTGCCAGCACCCAAACCTACAGGGGGCGGGATGAAAAACTGTTTTTT
CASTQTYRGRDEKLFF
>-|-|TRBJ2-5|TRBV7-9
TGTGCCAGCAGCTTAGCCCCCGGGGCATCGATAGAGACCCAGTACTTC
CASSLAPGASIETQYF
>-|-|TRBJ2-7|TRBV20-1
TGCAGTGCTAGAGCGAATCCCTACGAGCAGTACTTC
CSARANPYEQYF
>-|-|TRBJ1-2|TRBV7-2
TGTGCCAGCAGCTTCAGGGCTGGTGGCTACACCTTC
CASSFRAGGYTF
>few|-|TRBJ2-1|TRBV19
TGTGCCAGTAGTGCGACACCGTTCTCCTACAATGAGCAGTTCTTC
CASSATPFSYNEQFF
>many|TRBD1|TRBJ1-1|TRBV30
TGTGCCTGGAACCGGGACAGGGAGCTGAACACTGAAGCTTTCTTT
CAWNRDRELNTEAFF
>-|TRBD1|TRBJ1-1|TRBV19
TGTGCCAGCAAAACAGGGGGGACTGAAGCTTTCTTT
CASKTGGTEAFF
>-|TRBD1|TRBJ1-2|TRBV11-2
TGTTCCAGCAGGTTAAGACAGGGGGCTCATGGCTACACCTTC
CSSRLRQGAHGYTF
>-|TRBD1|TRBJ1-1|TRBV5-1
TGCGCCAGCAGCTCCGGGACAGCTGTGAACACTGAAGCTTTCTTT
CASSSGTAVNTEAFF
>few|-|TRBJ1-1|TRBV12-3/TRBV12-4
TGTGCCAGCAGCCCCCGGGTGACCACTGAAGCTTTCTTT
CASSPRVTTEAFF
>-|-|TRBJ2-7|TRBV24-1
TGTGCCACCAGTGATCCCTCGACAGGGAGGTACGAGCAGTACTTC
CATSDPSTGRYEQYF
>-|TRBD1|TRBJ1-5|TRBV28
TGTGCCAGCAGTCGCCCGGGACAGGGGATGAATCAGCCCCAGCATTTT
CASSRPGQGMNQPQHF
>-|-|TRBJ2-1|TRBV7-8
TGTGCCAGCAGCGAGGGGGAGCGCGCGCCCTACAATGAGCAGTTCTTC
CASSEGERAPYNEQFF
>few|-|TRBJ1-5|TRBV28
TGTGCCAGCAGTTTATTGGTCCGTGTCAATCAGCCCCAGCATTTT
CASSLLVRVNQPQHF
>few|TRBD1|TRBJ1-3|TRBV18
TGTGCCAGCTCACCGACTCCGGGACAGAGCTCTGGAAACACCATATATTTT
CASSPTPGQSSGNTIYF
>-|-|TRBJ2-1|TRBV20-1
TGCAGTGCTGAGCGGGCGAATGGGGGCAATGAGCAGTTCTTC
CSAERANGGNEQFF
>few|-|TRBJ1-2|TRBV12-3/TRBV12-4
TGTGCCAGCAGTTTATGGGGCGAGGGCTACACCTTC
CASSLWGEGYTF
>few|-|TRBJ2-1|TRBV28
TGTGCCAGCACTCTCACCGGTGAGCAGTTCTTC
CASTLTGEQFF
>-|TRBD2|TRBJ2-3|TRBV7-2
TGTGCCAGCAGGCGAGGGGTCCGGGAGGGTGAGCCAGATACGCAGTATTTT
CASRRGVREGEPDTQYF
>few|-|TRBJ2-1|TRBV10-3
TGTGCCATCAGTGGGAGTGGTAACAATGAGCAGTTCTTC
CAISGSGNNEQFF
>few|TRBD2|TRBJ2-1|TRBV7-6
TGTGCCAGCAGCTTTAAAGGGGCGGGGGACTACAATGAGCAGTTCTTC
CASSFKGAGDYNEQFF
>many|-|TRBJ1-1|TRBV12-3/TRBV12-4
TGTGCCAGCAGTTCAGACTGGACTGAAGCTTTCTTT
CASSSDWTEAFF
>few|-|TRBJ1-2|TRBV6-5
TGTGCCAGCAGTTACGGTGCTAACTATGGCTACACCTTC
CASSYGANYGYTF
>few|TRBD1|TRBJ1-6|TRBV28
TGTGCCAGCAGTCGGGACAGGGCAGATAATTCACCCCTCCACTTT
CASSRDRADNSPLHF
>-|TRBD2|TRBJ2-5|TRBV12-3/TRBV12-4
TGTGCCAGCAGTGACGGGGGGACTAGACAAGAGACCCAGTACTTC
CASSDGGTRQETQYF
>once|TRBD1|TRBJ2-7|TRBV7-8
TGTGCCAGCAGCCCGCACAGGGGGAATTCCTACGAGCAGTACTTC
CASSPHRGNSYEQYF
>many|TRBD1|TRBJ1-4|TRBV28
TGTGCCAGTCAGAGTTACGGGACAGAGAGTGAAAAACTGTTTTTT
CASQSYGTESEKLFF
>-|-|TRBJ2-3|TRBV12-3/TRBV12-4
TGTGCCAGCACCAAACAGGGCTCCACAGATACGCAGTATTTT
CASTKQGSTDTQYF